This TCR beta chain was captured by sequencing in a study of CD8+ T cells in alopecia areata (dated by TCRdb to 2016 to 2019). About the study as a whole: In both human patients and the C3H/HeJ mouse model, the study applied high-throughput TCRbeta sequencing to look at T cell clonal expansion in alopecia areata. The RNA source kit depended on sample type: the PAXgene miRNA kit for fixed scalp, the miRNeasy kit for PBMCs, and the RNeasy kit for mouse skin. Scalp tissue and sorted CD4+ and CD8+ peripheral blood T cells from patchy and totalis/universalis alopecia areata patients and from healthy controls were covered by human TCRbeta sequencing. Scalp clonality was compared across normal scalp (n=4), patchy alopecia areata scalp (n=8), and alopecia totalis/universalis scalp (n=8). Amplification of TCRbeta CDR3 regions was done by immunoSEQ multiplex PCR using 35 Vbeta forward primers and 13 Jbeta reverse primers. Study-level results and caveats: Resident alphabeta T cells in normal human skin are also sequenced, complicating scalp TCR repertoire analysis, unlike mouse skin dominated by gammadelta T cells. Compared with normal scalp, lesional scalp had higher clonality and more expanded CD8+ clones, particularly in alopecia totalis/universalis, a pattern that suggests antigenic drive. Shared TCR sequences between patients were less evident than in mice, which may be partly attributable to HLA diversity in the patient population.

Only one count was recorded for this clone. The antigen it binds to is not known. No qualities accompany the bases; no much larger clone lies one base away. After PBMCs were isolated by density centrifugation and stained for CD3, CD4 and CD8, a FACSAria was used to sort CD4+ and CD8+ T cells. Scalp biopsies and blood samples were provided by unaffected controls. The library was prepared using the immunoSEQ multiplex PCR assay. RNA was extracted from all samples and reverse transcribed into cDNA as template for TCR sequencing. First-strand cDNA was synthesized using SuperScript III with a 2:1 mix of oligo-dT and random hexamers. Amplification bias was assessed with a synthetic immune receptor repertoire, and residual bias was removed computationally. In the source study's methods: After raw reads were preprocessed to remove errors, the CDR3 was defined following IMGT conventions as running from the conserved cysteine to phenylalanine. Clonality was computed as 1 minus the Shannon entropy, with the entropy normalized by log2 of the number of productive unique TCRs. Whether each scalp clone was CD4 or CD8 was inferred by checking scalp TCRbeta sequences against the CD4 and CD8 repertoires from sorted blood. The table comes from immuneACCESS by way of TCRdb, which keeps in-frame sequences with V and J called. Part of the clones is missing from these tables; in studies checked, under half for an unresolved V gene and the rest for unknown reasons. D and trimming come from the DNA, and the V and J calls and clone size come from that table. In all, the sample holds 90,000 to 120,000 clones, and 59% of those were seen once. The leading ten clones occupy about 20% of the sample.

This sequence was found in a human donor in good health. The sequenced material came from CD8+ T cells sorted from blood.

The CDR3 amino acid sequence is: CASGGPTDTQYF. The DNA sequence follows: TGTGCCAGCGGCGGACCCACAGATACGCAGTATTTT. The chain was built from TRBV2 and TRBJ2-3; too little of a D gene remains to name it. Spanning cysteine to phenylalanine, the CDR3 consists of 12 amino acids. The CDR3 DNA has 36 bases and is translated from base 1. In the germline V gene, CDR1 corresponds to SNHLY and CDR2 to FYNNEI. The junction shows trimming of 8 bases on V and 2 bases on J, plus 8 bases between the germline ends.